The 24 T cell receptor beta chains below come from one sample, sequenced in a study of monozygotic twins with inflammatory bowel disease. From the 5' RACE reads, TCRdb lists one entry per CDR3 protein and no DNA. The sample totals some 210,000 distinct CDR3 sequences. The source material was blood. Receptors originate from a human donor with ulcerative colitis or Crohn's disease, or a healthy co-twin of an affected twin (not recorded which).

V gene TRBV19 combines with J gene TRBJ1-6; the TRBD1 assignment by TCRdb is unverifiable without DNA. Looked up from germline, CDR1 is LNHDA and CDR2 is SQIVND (reference sequence). The CDR3 is 15 amino acids. The CDR3 protein is CASTWEDRGESPLHF.

This chain's CDR3 is CATSRDFPSQPQHF. V gene TRBV15 combines with J gene TRBJ1-5. Germline V gives CDR1 LNHNV, CDR2 YYDKDF (reference sequence). This CDR3 spans 14 amino acids.

This chain connects TRBV5-1 to TRBJ2-3; no DNA is available, so the TRBD2 call from TCRdb remains unchecked. CDR1 is SGHRS, CDR2 YFSETQ, per germline. This CDR3 is built from 16 residues. CDR3 amino acids: CASGMSGDPSTDTQYF.

The CDR3 region is CASGGTHRPNNTGELFF. The chain joins TRBV5-3 to TRBJ2-2; lacking DNA, the TRBD1 call made by TCRdb goes unchecked. TRBV5-3 is given ORF status, its function remaining uncertain. The CDR3 runs 17 residues.

The J gene is TRBJ2-1, the V gene TRBV6-6; the D gene TCRdb calls, TRBD2, cannot be checked with no DNA. Germline V gene data show CDR1 as MNHNY and CDR2 as SVGAGI (reference sequence). The CDR3 totals 14 residues. The CDR3 sequence is CASSYEEGGNEQFF.

J is TRBJ1-5 and V is TRBV20-1; the TCRdb D gene call, TRBD1, has no DNA to confirm it. Germline values: CDR1 DFQATT, CDR2 SNEGSKA (reference sequence). CDR3 length: 20 residues. CDR3 in amino acids: CSARTGRGQQDIYSNQPQHF.

The chain recombines TRBV5-4 with TRBJ2-3; TCRdb outputs TRBD1, but without DNA this stays unchecked. Looked up from germline, CDR1 is SGHNT and CDR2 is YYREEE (reference sequence). The CDR3 runs to 15 residues. CDR3 protein: CASSWGLTDTDTQYF.

The chain carries TRBV12-2 and TRBJ1-2. TRBV12-2 constitutes a pseudogene. This CDR3 contains 18 residues. The CDR3 here is CASRLVSRGFRVNYGYTF.

The chain joins TRBV5-1 to TRBJ2-7; TCRdb proposes TRBD1, but this gene call is untestable without DNA. The CDR3 runs to 15 residues. Germline V CDR1 and CDR2: SGHRS, YFSETQ. CDR3 residues: CASSLSGTQSYEQYF.

The chain uses TRBV7-9 and TRBJ1-1; TCRdb lists TRBD1, though no DNA is available to test this call. Germline loops: CDR1 SEHNR, CDR2 FQNEAQ (reference sequence). There are 15 residues in the CDR3. CDR3 protein: CASNRNRTLDTEAFF.

V and J are TRBV9 and TRBJ2-3. Looked up from germline, CDR1 is SGDLS and CDR2 is YYNGEE. The CDR3 spans 12 residues. CDR3 protein: CASSGDTDTQYF. Supplemented by reference TRBV9 and TRBJ2-3, the full variable domain reads DSGVTQTPKHLITATGQRVTLRCSPRSGDLSVYWYQQSLDQGLQFLIQYYNGEERAKGNILERFSAQQFPDLHSELNLSSLELGDSALYFCASSGDTDTQYFGPGTRLTVL.

This sequence joins TRBV10-3 and TRBJ2-3; checking the TCRdb D call of TRBD2 is not possible without DNA. CDR3 length equals 16 residues. The germline V gene encodes CDR1 ENHRY and CDR2 SYGVKD. CDR3 sequence reads: CAIGGAGAHSTDTQYF.

The chain employs TRBV24-1 and TRBJ2-3. The germline CDR1 and CDR2 sequences are KGHDR and SFDVKD. The CDR3 extends over 15 amino acids. CDR3 loop: CATSDQSGGTDTQYF.

The chain couples TRBV3-1 to TRBJ1-2; TCRdb calls TRBD1, which cannot be checked without DNA. Germline lookup yields CDR1 LGHDT and CDR2 YNNKEL (reference sequence). The CDR3 sequence is 14 residues long. This CDR3 is CASSLGQTVYGYTF.

The CDR3 here is CASSFGTSYHEQYF. This chain links TRBV5-1 with TRBJ2-7; the TRBD2 assignment by TCRdb is unverifiable without DNA. In germline, CDR1 is SGHRS, CDR2 YFSETQ. The CDR3 sequence is 14 residues long.

V usage is TRBV15 and J usage is TRBJ2-5. The CDR3 loop spans 16 amino acids. Germline V lookup: CDR1 LNHNV, CDR2 YYDKDF (reference sequence). CDR3 in amino acids: CATSRDRPSTEETQYF.

This chain joins TRBV12-3 or TRBV12-4 and TRBJ1-5; TCRdb returns TRBD1, unconfirmable since there is no DNA. CDR3 length equals 15 residues. CDR3 residues: CASSLDLYPNQPQHF.

The V and J genes are TRBV7-2 and TRBJ1-5. The CDR3 sequence is 14 residues long. Germline V CDR1 and CDR2: SGHTA, FQGNSA. CDR3 sequence reads: CASSLDAENQPQHF.

The chain joins TRBV9 to TRBJ2-1; the TCRdb D gene call, TRBD1, has no DNA to confirm it. Germline loops: CDR1 SGDLS, CDR2 YYNGEE. This CDR3 has 15 residues. This chain's CDR3 is CASSEGGATYNEQFF.

Here the CDR3 reads CASSPTGVMNTEAFF. This rearrangement joins TRBV18 to TRBJ1-1. Germline V lookup: CDR1 KGHSH, CDR2 LQKENI. This CDR3 has 15 residues.

The CDR3 region is CASSASLAGGTDTQYF. V is TRBV5-1 and J is TRBJ2-3; TCRdb calls TRBD2, which cannot be checked without DNA. The CDR3 contains 16 residues. Germline CDR1 is SGHRS and CDR2 is YFSETQ.

The chain carries TRBV7-9 and TRBJ2-3; TCRdb proposes TRBD1, but this gene call is untestable without DNA. CDR3 length: 15 residues. Germline CDR1 is SEHNR and CDR2 is FQNEAQ (reference sequence). The CDR3 is CASSRQSGSTDTQYF.

J is TRBJ2-1 and V is TRBV24-1. This CDR3 has 13 residues. Germline loops: CDR1 KGHDR, CDR2 SFDVKD. This chain's CDR3 is CATSERLGNEQFF.

V and J are TRBV7-9 and TRBJ1-4. CDR1 and CDR2 (germline): SEHNR, FQNEAQ (reference sequence). The CDR3 loop spans 15 amino acids. CDR3: CASSPLTATNEKLFF. Using reference TRBV7-9 and TRBJ1-4 for the parts outside the CDR3, the full variable domain is DTGVSQNPRHKITKRGQNVTFRCDPISEHNRLYWYRQTLGQGPEFLTYFQNEAQLEKSRLLSDRFSAERPKGSFSTLEIQRTEQGDSAMYLCASSPLTATNEKLFFGSGTQLSVL.